These T cell receptor beta chains were read from a single sample in a study of cytomegalovirus exposure and HLA in healthy donors. Produced via immunoSEQ multiplex PCR; TCRdb's table is partial and in-frame only. Of 45,000 to 55,000 clones in the sample, 88% were seen once. Sequenced: PBMCs. The origin of the receptors is a woman in her twenties or thirties in good health and CMV-seronegative. Both conserved end residues are part of each CDR3. A D gene is named only where the DNA matches it firmly. Part of the rows lack a size; the others show once, few, many or a class for expanded clones.

cdr3_aa cdr3_nt clone_size j_call d_call v_call cdr3_length
CASSVVEGQNTEAFF TGTGCCAGCAGCGTAGTAGAGGGACAGAACACTGAAGCTTTCTTT . TRBJ1-1 . TRBV9 15
CASSPGLGETQYF TGTGCCAGCAGCCCGGGACTAGGGGAGACCCAGTACTTC . TRBJ2-5 TRBD2 TRBV7-8 13
CASSVRTGPGELFF TGTGCCAGCAGCGTGAGAACAGGCCCCGGGGAGCTGTTTTTT . TRBJ2-2 . TRBV7-8 14
CASSVGGMNTEAFF TGTGCCAGCAGTGTAGGGGGCATGAACACTGAAGCTTTCTTT . TRBJ1-1 TRBD1 TRBV2 14
CASSLSGHYTEAFF TGTGCCAGCAGTTTGTCGGGACACTACACTGAAGCTTTCTTT . TRBJ1-1 . TRBV27 14
CASSLQGNEQFF TGTGCCAGCAGCCTACAGGGGAATGAGCAGTTCTTC . TRBJ2-1 TRBD1 TRBV13 12
CASSSSGSGSYEQYF TGTGCCAGCAGTTCCAGCGGGAGTGGGTCCTACGAGCAGTACTTC . TRBJ2-7 TRBD2 TRBV28 15
CASSVEGAVRNTIYF TGTGCCAGCAGCGTAGAGGGGGCTGTGCGGAACACCATATATTTT once TRBJ1-3 TRBD1 TRBV9 15
CASSVSSDDYYGYTF TGTGCCAGCAGCGTATCCTCAGACGACTACTATGGCTACACCTTC . TRBJ1-2 . TRBV9 15
CASSFSGTGSYEQYF TGTGCCAGCAGTTTTTCCGGGACAGGCTCCTACGAGCAGTACTTC . TRBJ2-7 TRBD1 TRBV28 15
CASSRNRKGNPNYGYTF TGTGCCAGCAGCCGAAATAGGAAGGGGAACCCTAACTATGGCTACACCTTC . TRBJ1-2 . TRBV5-6 17
CASRGGTSNQPQHF TGTGCCAGCCGAGGGGGTACAAGCAATCAGCCCCAGCATTTT . TRBJ1-5 . TRBV7-2 14
CASALAGVPDTQYF TGTGCCAGCGCGCTAGCGGGAGTCCCAGATACGCAGTATTTT . TRBJ2-3 TRBD2 TRBV6-1 14
CASSLGGIAGNQPQHF TGTGCCAGCAGCTTAGGGGGCATAGCAGGTAATCAGCCCCAGCATTTT . TRBJ1-5 . TRBV11-2 16
CASAQIRGNEQFF TGTGCCAGCGCCCAGATCAGGGGAAATGAGCAGTTCTTC . TRBJ2-1 . TRBV6-4 13
CASSPWLAGGPTDTQYF TGCGCCAGCAGCCCCTGGCTAGCGGGAGGCCCCACAGATACGCAGTATTTT . TRBJ2-3 TRBD2 TRBV5-1 17
CASSGGRGETQYF TGTGCCAGCAGCGGGGGTCGGGGAGAGACCCAGTACTTC . TRBJ2-5 . TRBV9 13
CASSLTVLQGLHTEAFF TGCGCCAGCAGCTTGACCGTACTTCAGGGGCTACACACTGAAGCTTTCTTT . TRBJ1-1 . TRBV5-1 17
CAISDRRTYEQYF TGTGCCATCTCGGACAGGAGAACCTACGAGCAGTACTTC . TRBJ2-7 TRBD1 TRBV7-9 13
CASSITSGSVDTQYF TGTGCCAGTAGTATAACTAGCGGGAGCGTGGATACGCAGTATTTT once TRBJ2-3 TRBD2 TRBV19 15
CATSREGLQTGPRNTIYF TGTGCCACCAGCAGAGAAGGGTTACAGACAGGGCCACGAAACACCATATATTTT . TRBJ1-3 TRBD1 TRBV15 18
CASSLQGGGNQPQHF TGCGCCAGCAGCTTGCAAGGGGGAGGCAATCAGCCCCAGCATTTT . TRBJ1-5 . TRBV5-1 15
CASSIYSQLNTEAFF TGTGCCAGTAGTATATACAGCCAATTGAACACTGAAGCTTTCTTT once TRBJ1-1 . TRBV19 15
CASSNSGTVLGERPQHF TGTGCCAGCAGTAACTCCGGGACAGTACTCGGCGAGCGGCCCCAGCATTTT . TRBJ1-5 TRBD1 TRBV28 17
CASSPGRAGANVLTF TGTGCCAGCAGCCCCGGCAGGGCTGGGGCCAACGTCCTGACTTTC . TRBJ2-6 . TRBV7-3 15
CASSAQGFNTEAFF TGTGCCAGCAGCGCTCAGGGATTCAACACTGAAGCTTTCTTT . TRBJ1-1 . TRBV9 14
CASSLAYPSGEQYF TGTGCCAGCAGTCTCGCCTACCCGTCGGGAGAGCAGTACTTC . TRBJ2-7 . TRBV27 14
CASSESSVSGANVLTF TGTGCCAGCAGTGAGTCTAGCGTGTCTGGGGCCAACGTCCTGACTTTC . TRBJ2-6 . TRBV6-4 16
CASSLSAGVSYNEQFF TGTGCCAGCAGCTTATCCGCGGGGGTCTCCTACAATGAGCAGTTCTTC . TRBJ2-1 TRBD2 TRBV7-3 16
CASIRPGLAGVEQYF TGTGCCAGCATCCGTCCGGGACTAGCGGGAGTGGAGCAGTACTTC . TRBJ2-7 TRBD2 TRBV28 15
CASSPGQVSTDTQYF TGTGCTAGTTCACCCGGACAGGTCAGCACAGATACGCAGTATTTT . TRBJ2-3 TRBD1 TRBV12-5 15
CASSFTGDTEAFF TGTGCCAGCAGTTTTACAGGGGACACTGAAGCTTTCTTT few TRBJ1-1 TRBD1 TRBV27 13